A selection of T cell receptor beta chains follows, all from one sample in a study of blood T cell repertoires in COVID-19. Data came from immunoSEQ multiplex PCR; TCRdb stores just in-frame clones and leaves some out. Here the sample spans roughly 34,000 clones, around 77% being singletons. Material: peripheral blood. The receptor source for this set is a human donor in a cohort sampled during active COVID-19. Each CDR3 is given with its conserved first and last residue. Fields, in order: clone size, J gene, V gene, D gene, CDR3 DNA, CDR3 protein. The D gene is left open where the match is weak. The size field is filled for only some rows; it gives once, few, many or a size class.

clone size: NA
J gene: TRBJ1-4
V gene: TRBV6-1
D gene: TRBD1
CDR3 DNA: TGTGCCAGCAGTGGCTACAGGGGATTGGGGTCAACTAATGAAAAACTGTTTTTT
CDR3 protein: CASSGYRGLGSTNEKLFF

clone size: NA
J gene: TRBJ2-7
V gene: TRBV6-5
D gene: TRBD1
CDR3 DNA: TGTGCCACAGCACCCAGGACAGGGGTAACCTACGAGCAGTACTTC
CDR3 protein: CATAPRTGVTYEQYF

clone size: NA
J gene: TRBJ1-6
V gene: TRBV6-5
D gene: TRBD1
CDR3 DNA: TGTGCCAGCAGTCCCAACAGGGGGCGAAATTCGGCCCTCCACTTT
CDR3 protein: CASSPNRGRNSALHF

clone size: NA
J gene: TRBJ2-6
V gene: TRBV7-8
D gene: NA
CDR3 DNA: TGTGCCAGCAGCCGACAGGTCTCTGGGGCCAACGTCCTGACTTTC
CDR3 protein: CASSRQVSGANVLTF

clone size: once
J gene: TRBJ2-2
V gene: TRBV9
D gene: TRBD2
CDR3 DNA: TGTGCCAGCTCCCCGGGGGGGCCGGGAACCGGGGAGCTGTTTTTT
CDR3 protein: CASSPGGPGTGELFF

clone size: few
J gene: TRBJ1-2
V gene: TRBV5-1
D gene: TRBD1
CDR3 DNA: TGCGCCAGCAGCTTGGCCGGGACAGGGGCCTTTGGCTACACCTTC
CDR3 protein: CASSLAGTGAFGYTF

clone size: NA
J gene: TRBJ2-1
V gene: TRBV6-5
D gene: TRBD2
CDR3 DNA: TGTGCCAGCAGTACTAGCGGGGGACTAGACAATGAGCAGTTCTTC
CDR3 protein: CASSTSGGLDNEQFF

clone size: NA
J gene: TRBJ2-3
V gene: TRBV15
D gene: TRBD1
CDR3 DNA: TGTGCCACCAGCAAAGAGGACAGGACCTCTACGCAGTATTTT
CDR3 protein: CATSKEDRTSTQYF

clone size: NA
J gene: TRBJ2-3
V gene: TRBV27
D gene: TRBD2
CDR3 DNA: TGTGCCAGCAATACCCGGTCCCCAGCGGGAGGGAGCTCAGATACGCAGTATTTT
CDR3 protein: CASNTRSPAGGSSDTQYF

clone size: NA
J gene: TRBJ2-2
V gene: TRBV27
D gene: TRBD1
CDR3 DNA: TGTGCCAGCAGTTGGGGACAGGGTCTCGCCGGGGAGCTGTTTTTT
CDR3 protein: CASSWGQGLAGELFF

clone size: few
J gene: TRBJ2-7
V gene: TRBV4-2
D gene: TRBD1
CDR3 DNA: TGTGCCAGCAGCACCCGGGACAGCCCTTCCTACGAGCAGTACTTC
CDR3 protein: CASSTRDSPSYEQYF

clone size: NA
J gene: TRBJ1-6
V gene: TRBV5-1
D gene: NA
CDR3 DNA: TGCGCCAGCAGCTTCGACCGGGTGAGCTCCTATAATTCACCCCTCCACTTT
CDR3 protein: CASSFDRVSSYNSPLHF

clone size: NA
J gene: TRBJ2-7
V gene: TRBV28
D gene: NA
CDR3 DNA: TGTGCCAGCAGTTTAACCGGGGGTAGTACCTACGAGCAGTACTTC
CDR3 protein: CASSLTGGSTYEQYF

clone size: few
J gene: TRBJ1-1
V gene: TRBV6-2/TRBV6-3
D gene: NA
CDR3 DNA: TGTGCCAGCAGTTACTCGACTGGGTTGACTGAAGCTTTCTTT
CDR3 protein: CASSYSTGLTEAFF

clone size: NA
J gene: TRBJ2-7
V gene: TRBV29-1
D gene: TRBD1
CDR3 DNA: TGCAGCGTAATCGGGACAGGAGCCTACGAGCAGTACTTC
CDR3 protein: CSVIGTGAYEQYF

clone size: NA
J gene: TRBJ2-7
V gene: TRBV5-1
D gene: TRBD2
CDR3 DNA: TGCGCCAGCAGCCACGGGACTAGCGACTCCTACGAGCAGTACTTC
CDR3 protein: CASSHGTSDSYEQYF

clone size: NA
J gene: TRBJ2-5
V gene: TRBV21-1
D gene: NA
CDR3 DNA: TGTGCCAGCAGCACTGCGGGACAGGGTATTGGGCAAGAGACCCAGTACTTC
CDR3 protein: CASSTAGQGIGQETQYF

clone size: once
J gene: TRBJ2-5
V gene: TRBV6-5
D gene: TRBD2
CDR3 DNA: TGTGCCAGCGGAGTAGCGGGGGGGCCCCGAGAGACCCAGTACTTC
CDR3 protein: CASGVAGGPRETQYF

clone size: NA
J gene: TRBJ2-5
V gene: TRBV27
D gene: NA
CDR3 DNA: TGTGCCAGCAGTTTAAGGGGGTACCAAGAGACCCAGTACTTC
CDR3 protein: CASSLRGYQETQYF

clone size: NA
J gene: TRBJ1-5
V gene: TRBV30
D gene: TRBD1
CDR3 DNA: TGTGCCTGGAGTCGGACAGGGCTGGGGCAGCCCCAGCATTTT
CDR3 protein: CAWSRTGLGQPQHF

clone size: NA
J gene: TRBJ2-3
V gene: TRBV3-1/TRBV3-2
D gene: NA
CDR3 DNA: TGTGCCAGCAGCCCGGCAGGCCACCCCACAGATACGCAGTATTTT
CDR3 protein: CASSPAGHPTDTQYF

clone size: NA
J gene: TRBJ1-3
V gene: TRBV18
D gene: TRBD1
CDR3 DNA: TGTGCCAGCTCGGGACAGGGAACTGGAAACACCATATATTTT
CDR3 protein: CASSGQGTGNTIYF

clone size: once
J gene: TRBJ2-5
V gene: TRBV5-6
D gene: NA
CDR3 DNA: TGTGCCAGCAGCTTGAGTGGAGTGTTCAAAGAGACCCAGTACTTC
CDR3 protein: CASSLSGVFKETQYF